The subject of this entry is one T cell receptor (beta chain). The sample is drawn from a study of regulatory T cells in long-lasting Graves disease. Time point specified: newly diagnosed GD, antithyroid drugs for less than 3 months. PBMC-extracted RNA yielded the TCR library. V gave up 0 bases and J gave up 9 bases, with 15 bases separating them. The germline V gene has CDR1 LGHDT and CDR2 YNNKEL (reference sequence). The CDR3 runs to 16 residues. TCR beta libraries were built with iRepertoire HTBI primers and Arm-PCR of CDR3 regions. TCRdb called the multiplex PCR reads again in MiXCR, with one record for every CDR3 protein. The sample holds hundreds of thousands of distinct CDR3 sequences, 15% to 20% seen once. The sample was also linked to a second study, of T cells in Graves' hyperthyroidism and ophthalmopathy. That report notes: Criteria for exclusion of patients were uncontrolled infection, other autoimmune disease, pregnancy or lactation.

The rearrangement links TRBV3-1 to TRBJ1-6, with a tentative D call TRBD1 (6 bases). Source: peripheral blood mononuclear cells (PBMCs), taken at new diagnosis, from a patient treated with antithyroid drugs. The TCR originated in a woman between 40 and 65 years old with Graves disease. In DNA, the CDR3 is TGTGCCAGCAGCCAAGATCTAGGTCGAGGGGGTTCACCCCTCCACTTT. It is translated as CASSQDLGRGGSPLHF.